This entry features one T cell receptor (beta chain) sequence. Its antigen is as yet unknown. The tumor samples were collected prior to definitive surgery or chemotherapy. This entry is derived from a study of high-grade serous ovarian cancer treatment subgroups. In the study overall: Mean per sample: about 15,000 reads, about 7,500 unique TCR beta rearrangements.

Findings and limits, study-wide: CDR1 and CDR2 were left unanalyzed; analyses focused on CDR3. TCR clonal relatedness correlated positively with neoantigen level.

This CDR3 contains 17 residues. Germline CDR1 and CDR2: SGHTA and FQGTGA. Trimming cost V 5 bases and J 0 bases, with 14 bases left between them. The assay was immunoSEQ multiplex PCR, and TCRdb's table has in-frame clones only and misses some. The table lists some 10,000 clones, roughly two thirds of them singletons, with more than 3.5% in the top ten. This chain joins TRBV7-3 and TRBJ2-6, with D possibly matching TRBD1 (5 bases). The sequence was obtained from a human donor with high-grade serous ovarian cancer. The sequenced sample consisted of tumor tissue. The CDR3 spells CASSDRVFPSGANVLTF. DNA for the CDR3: TGTGCCAGCAGCGACAGAGTATTTCCCTCTGGGGCCAACGTCCTGACTTTC.